The clone carrying this T cell receptor (beta chain) was recorded at least ten times. Its specificity is unknown. TCR alpha and beta CDR3 regions were amplified from RNA using iRepertoire nested multiplex PCR. Tissue mRNA or PBMC total RNA, roughly 95-400 ng, went into one-step reverse transcription and amplification. TCRdb recomputed calls from the multiplex PCR reads with MiXCR, one row per CDR3 protein. The repertoire includes 100,000 to 150,000 distinct CDR3 sequences, roughly 24% of them detected once, and approximately 14% sits in the top ten. This CDR3 region has 18 residues. The ends lost 0 bases at V and 3 bases at J; junction bases unmatched: 8. Germline V lookup: CDR1 MNHEY, CDR2 SMNVEV (reference sequence). The sample belongs to a study of glioma-infiltrating T cells. Whole-study findings and limits: Only very few CDR3 sequences appeared in both tissue and blood.

The sequenced sample consisted of glioma tissue, nonneoplastic brain tissue, or PBMCs (not recorded which). The sequence was obtained from a human donor with low-grade glioma or glioblastoma, undergoing nonglioma brain surgery, or in good health (not recorded which). The chain uses TRBV27 and TRBJ2-7; TRBD2 aligns across 13 bases. CDR3: CASSLSLAGGPSNYEQYF. Here the CDR3 DNA reads TGTGCCAGCAGTTTATCACTAGCGGGAGGGCCTTCTAACTACGAGCAGTACTTC.